This T cell receptor beta chain was sequenced in a study of blood T cell repertoires in COVID-19. Germline V gene lookup returns CDR1 SGHNT and CDR2 YYREEE (reference sequence). The CDR3 runs 15 residues. V lost 4 bases and J 5 bases, leaving 15 bases between the germline ends. Source study methods: It was from reference gene primer amplification that nucleated cell counts were estimated. The assay was immunoSEQ multiplex PCR, and TCRdb's table has in-frame clones only and misses some. V and J calls and clone size are those listed in that table; D and trimming were worked out from the DNA. Of 200,000 to 250,000 clones in the sample, roughly four fifths were seen once.

The TCR was taken from a woman aged 55-70 years who had recovered from COVID-19. The chain carries TRBV5-4 and TRBJ2-2; a possible D gene is TRBD2 (7 bases). Sample: PBMCs or T cells enriched from blood (not recorded which). The CDR3 bases are TGTGCCAGCAGCCCGGACGGGGGGCTTACCGGGGAGCTGTTTTTT. This gives the protein CASSPDGGLTGELFF.